Sequencing of this TCR beta chain was carried out in a study of beta chain features in type 1 diabetes. J gave up 9 bases and V 7 bases, and 2 bases lay outside the gene matches. This CDR3 has 11 residues. Germline CDR1 and CDR2: DFQATT and SNEGSKA (reference sequence). This clone occurred a few times. What it recognizes is unknown. Expressed TCRB transcripts got sequenced, as all isolated RNA was reverse transcribed. The data were produced by immunoSEQ multiplex PCR, yet TCRdb's version contains in-frame clones alone and is incomplete. This sample yields approximately 300,000 clones, of which approximately 9.9% are seen a single time; about 0.014% belongs to the top ten. Points from the study as a whole: Cells carrying high TCR expression could end up over-represented when cDNA is sequenced. Patients with type 1 diabetes showed fewer VDJ junction insertions and more deletions.

The chain recombines TRBV20-1 with TRBJ2-7; 14 bases fit TRBD2. The sequenced sample was naive CD4+ T cells from blood. This TCR came from a woman between 25 and 40 years old in good health. CDR3 coding DNA: TGCAGTGGACTAGCGGGAGGGGGGCAGTACTTC. Its translation is CSGLAGGGQYF.